The sequence of this T cell receptor (beta chain) was determined in a study of identical twins. Study observations and caveats: Models underestimated TCR alpha sharing (out-of-frame) in monozygotic twins. Beta clonotypes that were abundant in cord blood contained fewer insertions, a pattern absent from memory repertoires.

Points on this clonotype: Antigen unknown.

The CDR3 covers 17 residues. CDR1 is MNHEY, CDR2 SMNVEV, per germline (reference sequence). Unmatched junction bases numbered 19, after V lost 3 bases and J lost 13 bases. Healthy Caucasians made up all donors. TCRdb reprocessed the 5' RACE reads with MiXCR, giving one entry per CDR3 protein. The table lists 1.5 million to 2 million distinct CDR3 sequences, roughly a third of them singletons. The V gene is TRBV27, the J gene TRBJ2-4; 9 positions agree with TRBD2. The sequencing input was cord blood. This sequence originates from a newborn girl in good health. The CDR3 coding sequence is TGTGCCAGCAGTTTTAGAAGATCGGGACTAGCAGGTAGTGAGCAGTACTTC. This gives the protein CASSFRRSGLAGSEQYF.